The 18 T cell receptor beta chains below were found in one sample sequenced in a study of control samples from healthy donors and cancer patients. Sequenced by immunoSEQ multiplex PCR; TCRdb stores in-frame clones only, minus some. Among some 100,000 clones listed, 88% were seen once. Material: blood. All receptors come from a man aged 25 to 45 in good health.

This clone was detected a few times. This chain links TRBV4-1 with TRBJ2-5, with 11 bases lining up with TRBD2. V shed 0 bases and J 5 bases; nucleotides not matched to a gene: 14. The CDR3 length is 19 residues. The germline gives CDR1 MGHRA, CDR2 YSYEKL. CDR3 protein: CASSQDFLSAGTSGETQYF. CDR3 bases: TGCGCCAGCAGCCAAGATTTTCTCTCGGCCGGGACTAGCGGTGAGACCCAGTACTTC.

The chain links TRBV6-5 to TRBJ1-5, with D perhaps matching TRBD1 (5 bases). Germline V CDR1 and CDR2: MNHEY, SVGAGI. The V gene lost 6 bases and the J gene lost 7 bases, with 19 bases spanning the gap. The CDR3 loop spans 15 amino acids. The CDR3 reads CASSDTTAFGQPQHF. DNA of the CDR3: TGTGCCAGCAGCGACACGACAGCATTTGGACAGCCCCAGCATTTT.

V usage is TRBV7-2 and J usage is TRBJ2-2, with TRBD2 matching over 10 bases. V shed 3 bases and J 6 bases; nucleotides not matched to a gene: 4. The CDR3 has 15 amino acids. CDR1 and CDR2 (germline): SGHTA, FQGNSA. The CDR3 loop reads CASSLEGLASGELFF. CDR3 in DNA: TGTGCCAGCAGCTTGGAGGGACTAGCGTCCGGGGAGCTGTTTTTT.

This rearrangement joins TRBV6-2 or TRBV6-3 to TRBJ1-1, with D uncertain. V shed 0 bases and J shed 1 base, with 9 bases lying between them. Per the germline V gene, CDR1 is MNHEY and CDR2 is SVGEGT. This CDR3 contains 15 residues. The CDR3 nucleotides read TGTGCCAGCAGTTACTCGAGGTGGGGGAACACTGAAGCTTTCTTT. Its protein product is CASSYSRWGNTEAFF.

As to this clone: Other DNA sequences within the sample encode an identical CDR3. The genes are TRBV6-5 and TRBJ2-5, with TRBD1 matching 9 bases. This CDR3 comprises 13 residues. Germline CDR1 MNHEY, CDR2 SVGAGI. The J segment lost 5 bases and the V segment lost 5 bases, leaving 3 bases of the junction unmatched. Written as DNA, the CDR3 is TGTGCCAGCAGTAGGGACAGGGATGAGACCCAGTACTTC. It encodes CASSRDRDETQYF.

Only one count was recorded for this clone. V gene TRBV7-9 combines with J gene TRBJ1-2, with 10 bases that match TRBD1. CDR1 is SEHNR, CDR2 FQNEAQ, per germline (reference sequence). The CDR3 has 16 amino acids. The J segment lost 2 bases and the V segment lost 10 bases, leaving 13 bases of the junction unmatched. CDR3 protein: CATGGTGEVRNYGYTF. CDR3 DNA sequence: TGTGCCACTGGGGGGACAGGGGAAGTCAGGAACTATGGCTACACCTTC.

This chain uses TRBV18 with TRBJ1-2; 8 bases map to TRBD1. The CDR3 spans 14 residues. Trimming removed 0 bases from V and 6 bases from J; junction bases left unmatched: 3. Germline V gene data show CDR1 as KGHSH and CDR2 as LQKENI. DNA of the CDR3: TGTGCCAGCTCACCACCGACAGGGGACCATGGCTACACCTTC. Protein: CASSPPTGDHGYTF.

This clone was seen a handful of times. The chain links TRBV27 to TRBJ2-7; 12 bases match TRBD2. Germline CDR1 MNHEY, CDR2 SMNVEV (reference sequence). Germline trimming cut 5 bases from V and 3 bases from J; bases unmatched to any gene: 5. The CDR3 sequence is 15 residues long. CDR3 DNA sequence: TGTGCCAGCAGTGACCTGACTAGCGGGGGCTACGAGCAGTACTTC. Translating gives CASSDLTSGGYEQYF.

The CDR3 sequence is CASSLDYLGAGTTGELFF. CDR3 bases: TGTGCCAGCAGCTTAGATTATCTAGGAGCGGGGACAACCGGGGAGCTGTTTTTT. This chain joins TRBV11-3 and TRBJ2-2, with D possibly being TRBD2 (7 bases). Germline CDR1 and CDR2: SGHNT and YENEEA. Trimming left V 0 bases short and J 5 bases short, with 19 bases between. The CDR3 has 18 amino acids.

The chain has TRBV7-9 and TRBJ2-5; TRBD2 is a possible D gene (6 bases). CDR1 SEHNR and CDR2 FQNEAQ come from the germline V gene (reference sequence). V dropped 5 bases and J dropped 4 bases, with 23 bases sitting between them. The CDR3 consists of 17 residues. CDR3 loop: CASSPRAGGPERETQYF. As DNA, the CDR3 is TGTGCCAGCAGCCCCCGAGCGGGCGGCCCGGAGAGAGAGACCCAGTACTTC.

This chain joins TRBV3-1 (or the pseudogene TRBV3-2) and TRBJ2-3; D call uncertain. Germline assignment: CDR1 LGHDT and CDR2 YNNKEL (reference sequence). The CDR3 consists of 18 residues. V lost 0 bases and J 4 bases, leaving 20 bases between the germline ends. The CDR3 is CASSQDDFTSDWADTQYF. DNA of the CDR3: TGTGCCAGCAGCCAAGATGACTTCACATCTGATTGGGCAGATACGCAGTATTTT.

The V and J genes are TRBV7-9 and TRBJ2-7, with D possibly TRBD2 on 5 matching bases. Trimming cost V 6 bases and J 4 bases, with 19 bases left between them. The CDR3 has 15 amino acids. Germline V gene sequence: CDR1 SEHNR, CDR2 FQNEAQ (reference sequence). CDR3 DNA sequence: TGTGCCAGCAGTTCATACTCGGGAACTTCATACGAGCAGTACTTC. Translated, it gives CASSSYSGTSYEQYF.

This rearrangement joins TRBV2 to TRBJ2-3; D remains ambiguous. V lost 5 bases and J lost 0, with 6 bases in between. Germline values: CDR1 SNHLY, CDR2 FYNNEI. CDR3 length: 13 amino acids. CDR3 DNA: TGTGCCAGCAGTAGGGCTAGCACAGATACGCAGTATTTT. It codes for CASSRASTDTQYF.

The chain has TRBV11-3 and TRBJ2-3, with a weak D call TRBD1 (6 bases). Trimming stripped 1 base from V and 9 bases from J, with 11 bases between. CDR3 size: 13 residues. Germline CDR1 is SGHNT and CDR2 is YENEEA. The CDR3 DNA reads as TGTGCCAGCAGCTTAGGACGAGACAGGACGCAGTATTTT. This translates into CASSLGRDRTQYF.

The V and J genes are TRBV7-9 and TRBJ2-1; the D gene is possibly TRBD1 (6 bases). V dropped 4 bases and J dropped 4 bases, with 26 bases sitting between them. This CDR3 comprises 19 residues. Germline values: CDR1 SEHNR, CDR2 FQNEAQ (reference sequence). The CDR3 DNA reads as TGTGCCAGCAGCTCCTACAGGGTTCGGGACCAAGATACTTACAATGAGCAGTTCTTC. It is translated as CASSSYRVRDQDTYNEQFF.

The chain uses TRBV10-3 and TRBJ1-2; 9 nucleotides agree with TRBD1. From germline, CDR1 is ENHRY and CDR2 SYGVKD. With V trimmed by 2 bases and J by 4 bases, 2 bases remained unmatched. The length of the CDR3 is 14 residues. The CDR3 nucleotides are TGTGCCATCAGTGAGACGGACAGGGGCTATGGCTACACCTTC. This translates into CAISETDRGYGYTF.

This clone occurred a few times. CDR3 in DNA: TGTGCCAGCAGAGCAAATAATTCACCCCTCCACTTT. Amino acid sequence: CASRANNSPLHF. The rearrangement joins TRBV6-6 to TRBJ1-6; D remains ambiguous. The germline V gene has CDR1 MNHNY and CDR2 SVGAGI (reference sequence). Trimming cost V 6 bases and J 5 bases, with 5 bases left between them. This CDR3 region has 12 residues.

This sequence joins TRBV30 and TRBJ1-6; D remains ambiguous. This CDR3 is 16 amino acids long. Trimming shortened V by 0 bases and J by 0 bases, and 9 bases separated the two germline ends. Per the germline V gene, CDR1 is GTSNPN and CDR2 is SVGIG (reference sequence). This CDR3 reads CAWSVTESSYNSPLHF. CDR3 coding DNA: TGTGCCTGGAGTGTTACGGAGAGCTCCTATAATTCACCCCTCCACTTT. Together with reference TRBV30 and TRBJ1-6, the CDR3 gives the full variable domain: SQTIHQWPATLVQPVGSPLSLECTVEGTSNPNLYWYRQAAGRGLQLLFYSVGIGQISSEVPQNLSASRPQDRQFILSSKKLLLSDSGFYLCAWSVTESSYNSPLHFGNGTRLTVT.